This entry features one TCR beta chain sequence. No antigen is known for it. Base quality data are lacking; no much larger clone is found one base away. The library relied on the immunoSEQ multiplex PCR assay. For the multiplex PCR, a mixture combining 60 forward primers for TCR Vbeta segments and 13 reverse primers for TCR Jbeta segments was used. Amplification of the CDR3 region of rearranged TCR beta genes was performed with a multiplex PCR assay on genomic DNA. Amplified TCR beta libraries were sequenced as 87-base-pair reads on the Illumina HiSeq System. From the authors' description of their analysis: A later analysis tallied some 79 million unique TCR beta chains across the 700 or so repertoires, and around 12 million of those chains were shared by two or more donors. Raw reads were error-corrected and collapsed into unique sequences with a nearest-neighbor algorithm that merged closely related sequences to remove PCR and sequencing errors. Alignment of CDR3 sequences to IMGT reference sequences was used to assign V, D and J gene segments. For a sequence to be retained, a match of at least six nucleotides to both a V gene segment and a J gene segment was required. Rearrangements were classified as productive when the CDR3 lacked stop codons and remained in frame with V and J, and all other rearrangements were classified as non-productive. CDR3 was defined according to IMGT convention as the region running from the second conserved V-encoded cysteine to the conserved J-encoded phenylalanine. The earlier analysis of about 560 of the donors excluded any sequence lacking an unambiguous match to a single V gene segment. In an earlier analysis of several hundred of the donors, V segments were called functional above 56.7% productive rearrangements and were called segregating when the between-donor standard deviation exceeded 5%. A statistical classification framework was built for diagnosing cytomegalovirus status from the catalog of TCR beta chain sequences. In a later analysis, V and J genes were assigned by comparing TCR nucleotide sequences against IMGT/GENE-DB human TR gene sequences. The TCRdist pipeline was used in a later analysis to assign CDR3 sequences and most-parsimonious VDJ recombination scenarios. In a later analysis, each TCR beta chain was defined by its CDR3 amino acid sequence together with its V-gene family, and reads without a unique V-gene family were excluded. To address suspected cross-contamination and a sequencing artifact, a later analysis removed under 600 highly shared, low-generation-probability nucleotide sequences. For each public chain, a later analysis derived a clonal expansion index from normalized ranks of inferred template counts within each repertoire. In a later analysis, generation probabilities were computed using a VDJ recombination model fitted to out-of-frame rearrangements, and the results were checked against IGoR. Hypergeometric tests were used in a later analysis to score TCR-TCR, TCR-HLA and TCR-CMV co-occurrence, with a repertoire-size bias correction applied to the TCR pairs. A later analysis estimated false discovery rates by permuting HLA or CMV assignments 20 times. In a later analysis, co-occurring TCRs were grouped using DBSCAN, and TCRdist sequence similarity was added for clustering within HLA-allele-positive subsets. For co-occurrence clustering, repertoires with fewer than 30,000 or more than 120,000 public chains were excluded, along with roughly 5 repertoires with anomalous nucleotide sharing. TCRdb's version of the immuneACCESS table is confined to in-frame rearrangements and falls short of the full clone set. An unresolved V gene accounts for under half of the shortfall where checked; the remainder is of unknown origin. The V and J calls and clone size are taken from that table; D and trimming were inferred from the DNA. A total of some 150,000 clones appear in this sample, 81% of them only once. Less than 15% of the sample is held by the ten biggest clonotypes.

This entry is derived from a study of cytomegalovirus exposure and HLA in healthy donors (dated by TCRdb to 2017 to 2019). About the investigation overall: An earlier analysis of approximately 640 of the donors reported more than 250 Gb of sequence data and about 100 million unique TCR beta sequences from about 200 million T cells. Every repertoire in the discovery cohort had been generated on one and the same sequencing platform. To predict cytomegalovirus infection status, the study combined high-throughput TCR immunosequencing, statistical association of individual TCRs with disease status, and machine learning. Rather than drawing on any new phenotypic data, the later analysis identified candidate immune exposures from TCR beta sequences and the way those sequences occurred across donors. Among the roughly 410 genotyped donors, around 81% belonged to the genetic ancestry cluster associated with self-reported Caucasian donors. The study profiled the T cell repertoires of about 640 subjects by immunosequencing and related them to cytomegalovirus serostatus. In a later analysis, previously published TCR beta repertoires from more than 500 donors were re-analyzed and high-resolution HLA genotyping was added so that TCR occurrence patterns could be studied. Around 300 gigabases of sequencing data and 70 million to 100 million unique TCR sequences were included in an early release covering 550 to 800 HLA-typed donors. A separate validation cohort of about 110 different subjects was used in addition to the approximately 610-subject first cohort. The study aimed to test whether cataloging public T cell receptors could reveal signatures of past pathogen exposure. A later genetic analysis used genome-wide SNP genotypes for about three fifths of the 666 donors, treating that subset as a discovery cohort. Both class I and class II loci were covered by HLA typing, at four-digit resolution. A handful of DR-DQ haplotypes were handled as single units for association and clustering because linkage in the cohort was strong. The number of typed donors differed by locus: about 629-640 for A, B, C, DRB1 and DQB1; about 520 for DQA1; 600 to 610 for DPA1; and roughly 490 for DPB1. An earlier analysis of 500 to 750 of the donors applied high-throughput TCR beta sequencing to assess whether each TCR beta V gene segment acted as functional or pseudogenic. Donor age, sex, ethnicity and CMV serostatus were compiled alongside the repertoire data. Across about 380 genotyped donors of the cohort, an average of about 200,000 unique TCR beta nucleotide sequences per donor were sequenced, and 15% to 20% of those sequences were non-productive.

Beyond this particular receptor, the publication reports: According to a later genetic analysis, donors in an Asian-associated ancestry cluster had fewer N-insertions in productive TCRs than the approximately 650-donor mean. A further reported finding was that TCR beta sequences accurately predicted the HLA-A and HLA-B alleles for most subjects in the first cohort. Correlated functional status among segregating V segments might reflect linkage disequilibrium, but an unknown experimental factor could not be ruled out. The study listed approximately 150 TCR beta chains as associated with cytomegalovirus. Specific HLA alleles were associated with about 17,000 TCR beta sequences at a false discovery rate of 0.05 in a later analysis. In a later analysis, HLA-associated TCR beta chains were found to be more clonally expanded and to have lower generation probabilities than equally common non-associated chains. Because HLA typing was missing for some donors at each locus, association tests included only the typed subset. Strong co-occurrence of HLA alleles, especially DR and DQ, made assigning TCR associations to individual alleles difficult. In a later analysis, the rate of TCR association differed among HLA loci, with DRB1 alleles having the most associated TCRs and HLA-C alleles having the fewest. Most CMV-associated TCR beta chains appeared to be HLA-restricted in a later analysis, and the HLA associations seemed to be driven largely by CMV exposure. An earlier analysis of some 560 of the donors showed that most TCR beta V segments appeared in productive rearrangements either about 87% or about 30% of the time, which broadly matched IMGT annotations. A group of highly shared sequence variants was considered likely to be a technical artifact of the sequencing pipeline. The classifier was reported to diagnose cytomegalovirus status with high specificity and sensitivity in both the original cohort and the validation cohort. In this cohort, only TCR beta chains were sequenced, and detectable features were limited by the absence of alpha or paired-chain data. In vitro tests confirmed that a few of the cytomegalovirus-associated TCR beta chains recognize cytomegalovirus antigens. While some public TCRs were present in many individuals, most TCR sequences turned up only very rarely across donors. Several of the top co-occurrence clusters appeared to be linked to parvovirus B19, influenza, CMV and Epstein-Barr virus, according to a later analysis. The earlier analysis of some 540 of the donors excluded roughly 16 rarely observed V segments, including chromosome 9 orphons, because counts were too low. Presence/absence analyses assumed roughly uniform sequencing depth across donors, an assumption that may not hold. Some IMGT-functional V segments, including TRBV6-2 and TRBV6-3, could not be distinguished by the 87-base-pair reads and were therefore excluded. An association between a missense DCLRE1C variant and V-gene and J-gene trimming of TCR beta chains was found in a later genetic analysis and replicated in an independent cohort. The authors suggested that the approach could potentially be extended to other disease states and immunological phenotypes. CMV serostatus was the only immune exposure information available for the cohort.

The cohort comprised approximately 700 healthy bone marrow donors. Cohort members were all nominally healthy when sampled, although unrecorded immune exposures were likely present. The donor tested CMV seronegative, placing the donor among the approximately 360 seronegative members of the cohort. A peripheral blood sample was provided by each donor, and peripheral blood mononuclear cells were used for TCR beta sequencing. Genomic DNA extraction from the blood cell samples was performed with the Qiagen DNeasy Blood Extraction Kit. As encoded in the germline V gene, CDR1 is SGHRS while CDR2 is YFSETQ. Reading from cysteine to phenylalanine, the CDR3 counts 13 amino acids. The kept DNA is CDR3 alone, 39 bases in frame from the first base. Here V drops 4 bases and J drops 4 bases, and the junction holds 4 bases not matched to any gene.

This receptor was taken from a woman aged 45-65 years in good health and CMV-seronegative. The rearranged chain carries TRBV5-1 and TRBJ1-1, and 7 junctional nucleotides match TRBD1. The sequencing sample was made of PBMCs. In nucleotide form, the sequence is TGCGCCAGCAGCCCCCCAGGGGGCACTGAAGCTTTCTTT. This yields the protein CASSPPGGTEAFF.